This TCR beta chain was recovered during a study of control samples from healthy donors and cancer patients. Some clones are missing from TCRdb's copy, which holds only in-frame ones; the method was immunoSEQ multiplex PCR. The top ten hold approximately 4.9% of the sample, which has roughly 160,000 clones, about 90% seen once. Input material: blood. This clonotype was sampled from a woman in her 30s in good health.

CDR3 nucleotide sequence: TGTGCCAGCAAGGAGAGCAGAATCAATGAGCAGTTCTTC. This sequence encodes CASKESRINEQFF. The chain links TRBV28 to TRBJ2-1; D gene unclear. The germline V and J ends were trimmed by 7 bases and 6 bases, with 13 bases remaining between them. Germline V gives CDR1 MDHEN, CDR2 SYDVKM. The CDR3 runs 13 residues. Full variable domain (rest looked up from reference TRBV28 and TRBJ2-1): DVKVTQSSRYLVKRTGEKVFLECVQDMDHENMFWYRQDPGLGLRLIYFSYDVKMKEKGDIPEGYSVSREKKERFSLILESASTNQTSMYLCASKESRINEQFFGPGTRLTVL.